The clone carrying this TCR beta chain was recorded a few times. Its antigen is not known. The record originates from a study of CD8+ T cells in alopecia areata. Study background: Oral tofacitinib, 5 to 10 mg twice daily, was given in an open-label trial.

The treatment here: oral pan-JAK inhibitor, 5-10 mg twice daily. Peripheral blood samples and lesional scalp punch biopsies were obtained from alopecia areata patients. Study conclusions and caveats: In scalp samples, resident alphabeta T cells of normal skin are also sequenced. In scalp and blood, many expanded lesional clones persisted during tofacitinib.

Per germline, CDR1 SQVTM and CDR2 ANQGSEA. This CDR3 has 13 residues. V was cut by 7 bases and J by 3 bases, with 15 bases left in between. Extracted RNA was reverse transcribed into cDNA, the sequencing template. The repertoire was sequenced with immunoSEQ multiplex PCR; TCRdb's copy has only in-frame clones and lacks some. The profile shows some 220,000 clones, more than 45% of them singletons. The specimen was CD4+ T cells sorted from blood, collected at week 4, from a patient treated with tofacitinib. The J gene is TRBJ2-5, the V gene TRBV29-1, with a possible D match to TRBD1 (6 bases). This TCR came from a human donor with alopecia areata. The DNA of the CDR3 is TGCAGCGCAGGGTGGACAGAAAAAGAGACCCAGTACTTC. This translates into CSAGWTEKETQYF.